This T cell receptor beta chain came from a study of blood T cell repertoires in COVID-19. Looking at the study overall: Acute-phase and convalescent COVID-19 samples originated in the United States, Italy and Spain. T cells, B-cell-depleted T cells, or PBMCs provided the cDNA or gDNA that served as material.

In the authors' workflow: Reference gene primer amplification in the assay estimated nucleated cell counts. The assay was immunoSEQ multiplex PCR, and TCRdb's table has in-frame clones only and misses some. V and J calls and clone size are as listed in that table; D and trimming were resolved from the DNA. The data show over 35,000 clones, with around 81% seen just once and around 15% held by the top ten. Germline CDR1 reads SGHNT; CDR2 reads YYREEE (reference sequence). The CDR3 sequence is 16 residues long. V lost 0 bases and J 6 bases, leaving 17 bases between the germline ends. The sequencing input was peripheral blood. The chain carries TRBV5-4 and TRBJ2-3; the D gene is possibly TRBD2 (7 bases). The sequence came from a human donor in a cohort sampled during active COVID-19. CDR3 sequence (DNA): TGTGCCAGCAGCTTGGAGGGGGGTCGCGGGGGTGATACGCAGTATTTT. As protein: CASSLEGGRGGDTQYF.